This entry features one T cell receptor (beta chain) sequence. Its antigen is still unknown. Base qualities are not at hand, and no much larger clone is one base apart. Reading the label with the study, this specimen's time point is: week 47, end of study. Each vaccine dose was 300 ug of a 20-mer mutant IDH1 peptide in Montanide, given subcutaneously with topical imiquimod. Patients received eight vaccinations in weeks 1, 3, 5, 7, 11, 15, 19 and 23, corresponding to visits V03 through V10. All donors had newly diagnosed IDH1-mutant astrocytomas of WHO grade 3 or 4 that showed loss of nuclear ATRX. The samples were drawn from NOA16, a multicentre, single-arm, open-label phase I trial in Germany that tested a mutant IDH1 peptide vaccine in humans for the first time. The DNeasy Blood and Tissue Kit was used to extract genomic DNA from EDTA blood for TCRB sequencing. The CDR3 goes from the cysteine to the phenylalanine over 15 residues. This entry keeps only the CDR3 DNA: 45 bases, framed from base 1. CDR1 and CDR2 were assigned from the germline V gene as SGHTA and FQGNSA. The V and J ends are trimmed by 1 base and 5 bases, leaving 13 bases between them.

Library method: the immunoSEQ multiplex PCR assay. Rearranged TCR beta chain sequences were amplified with the hsTCRB Kit following the manufacturer's protocol. TCRB libraries were sequenced on an Illumina MiSeq. Under the source paper's analysis protocol: The kit vendor's proprietary platform handled demultiplexing, trimming and gene mapping. TCRdb holds this immuneACCESS table with in-frame rearrangements only. Some clones are missing; in checked studies, unresolved V genes explain under half, and the rest has no known cause. V, J and clone size reflect that table, while D and trimming were determined from the DNA. The sample has tens of thousands of clones on record, around 83% of them singletons. The top ten clonotypes cover approximately 3.9% of the sample. The data were taken from a study of a mutant IDH1 vaccine in newly diagnosed glioma (dated by TCRdb to the early 2020s). Background on the whole study: In the chemotherapy-containing groups, vaccination started alongside temozolomide cycles, whereas in patients who had radiotherapy alone it started 4-6 weeks after radiotherapy. Of the 25 to 40 patients who were treated, approximately 60% were male and around 40% were female, and the mean age was roughly 40 years. Prior to enrollment, patients had been given standard therapy consisting of radiotherapy alone, temozolomide alone, or radiochemotherapy with temozolomide, with the combination given to most patients. The week-35 safety follow-up took place at visit V12, and the week-47 end of study took place at visit V13. Peripheral blood was collected at six visits: V03 (baseline), V05, V07, V10, V12 and V13. For exploratory analyses, 25 to 30 treated patients had longitudinal TCRB deep sequencing done wherever samples were available.

The full study reports these points: The authors stated that sample limitations prevented analyses of patient blood samples from being reproduced. Across multiple MHC alleles, vaccine-induced immune responses were seen in approximately 93% of patients. Availability determined which PBMC samples were chosen for TCRB deep sequencing. Changes in the top peripheral T cell clonotypes picked up by TCRB sequencing did not appear to be linked to pseudoprogression.

The chain joins TRBV7-2 to TRBJ2-3; a confident D gene designation cannot be given. Here the sequenced sample was PBMCs, taken from a glioma patient whose treatment included an IDH1 peptide vaccine. The TCR originated in a man younger than 45 with glioma. The CDR3 region: CASSLGPERLDTQYF. In nucleotides, the sequence is TGTGCCAGCAGCTTAGGGCCGGAGCGATTAGATACGCAGTATTTT.